Below are 13 T cell receptor beta chains sequenced from a single sample in a study of T cell responses to AZD1222 COVID-19 vaccine. Only in-frame clones appear in the TCRdb table, and some are missing; sequencing was by immunoSEQ multiplex PCR. The table lists about 100,000 clones, 80% to 90% of them singletons, with just over 4% in the top ten. This specimen consisted of peripheral blood, obtained on day 0 of MenACWY control vaccination. The source of these receptors is an adult in good health.

The chain combines TRBV24-1 with TRBJ1-5, with D possibly being TRBD1 (5 bases). Germline V gene data show CDR1 as KGHDR and CDR2 as SFDVKD. The ends were cut back, 9 bases at V and 2 bases at J, with 16 bases in the middle. The CDR3 totals 15 residues. The CDR3 region has the DNA TGTGCCACCCAGGGACCAGGGAACGGCAATCAGCCCCAGCATTTT. Its protein product is CATQGPGNGNQPQHF.

This clone has only one observation. The V call is TRBV7-9, the J call TRBJ2-2; D may be TRBD1 or TRBD2 (5 bases each). Trimming left V 2 bases short and J 4 bases short, with 11 bases between. The CDR3 contains 15 residues. Germline lookup yields CDR1 SEHNR and CDR2 FQNEAQ (reference sequence). The CDR3 nucleotides read TGTGCCAGCAGCTTAAGAGGGGCCGGCACCGGGGAGCTGTTTTTT. This encodes CASSLRGAGTGELFF. The full variable domain, in which reference TRBV7-9 and TRBJ2-2 provide the parts outside the CDR3, is DTGVSQNPRHKITKRGQNVTFRCDPISEHNRLYWYRQTLGQGPEFLTYFQNEAQLEKSRLLSDRFSAERPKGSFSTLEIQRTEQGDSAMYLCASSLRGAGTGELFFGEGSRLTVL.

DNA for the CDR3: TGTGCCAGCAGCTTAGTGAGGTACGAGCAGTACTTC. This gives the protein CASSLVRYEQYF. V and J are TRBV11-2 and TRBJ2-7; D is unclear. The V end lost 1 base, the J end lost 4 bases, and 5 bases lay between the germline ends. The CDR3 is 12 residues long. Germline V gene data show CDR1 as SGHAT and CDR2 as FQNNGV.

CDR3 residues: CASSTGVYEQYF. The DNA for the CDR3 is TGTGCCAGCAGCACCGGGGTCTACGAGCAGTACTTC. V usage is TRBV12-3 or TRBV12-4 and J usage is TRBJ2-7, with a weak D call TRBD2 (5 bases). V lost 6 bases and J 3 bases, leaving 9 bases between the germline ends. This CDR3 is 12 amino acids long.

CDR3 loop: CASRPGLAEETQYF. CDR3 sequence (DNA): TGTGCCAGCAGACCGGGACTAGCGGAAGAGACCCAGTACTTC. This chain uses TRBV28 with TRBJ2-5, with 11 bases that match TRBD2. The junction had 3 bases not matched to a gene; V was cut back by 6 bases and J by 3 bases. The CDR3 sequence is 14 residues long. Germline V CDR1 and CDR2: MDHEN, SYDVKM.

The chain links TRBV13 to TRBJ2-3, with TRBD1 as a possible D gene (5 bases). Deletions cut 3 bases from V and 1 base from J, with 8 bases between. This CDR3 is built from 14 residues. Germline V gene data show CDR1 as PRHDT and CDR2 as FYEKMQ (reference sequence). The CDR3 DNA reads TGTGCCAGCAGCTTCGGCAGGGGCACAGATACGCAGTATTTT. It is translated as CASSFGRGTDTQYF.

This clone was seen only once. J is TRBJ2-5 and V is TRBV6-1, with 13 bases aligning to TRBD2. Trimming cost V 4 bases and J 5 bases; bases outside gene matches: 7. The length of the CDR3 is 16 residues. CDR1 is MNHNS and CDR2 is SASEGT in the germline V gene. The CDR3 here is CASSATSGGPPETQYF. In nucleotides, the CDR3 is TGTGCCAGCAGTGCGACTAGCGGGGGGCCTCCCGAGACCCAGTACTTC.

This clone was counted a single time. The chain links TRBV7-2 to TRBJ1-5; D call uncertain. This CDR3 is 12 amino acids long. The germline V gene has CDR1 SGHTA and CDR2 FQGNSA. The V end lost 1 base, the J end lost 5 bases, and 3 bases lay between the germline ends. The DNA for the CDR3 is TGTGCCAGCAGCTTAGATGATCAGCCCCAGCATTTT. Amino acids: CASSLDDQPQHF.

This clone was seen just once. This sequence joins TRBV15 and TRBJ1-3, with D unresolved. This CDR3 is built from 15 residues. V shed 0 bases and J shed 0 bases, with 6 bases lying between them. Germline CDR1 reads LNHNV; CDR2 reads YYDKDF (reference sequence). CDR3 loop: CATSRDPASGNTIYF. In DNA form, the CDR3 reads TGTGCCACCAGCAGAGATCCGGCCTCTGGAAACACCATATATTTT.

This clone was counted once. The chain employs TRBV11-2 and TRBJ2-3, with TRBD2 as a possible D gene (6 bases). V lost 6 bases and J lost 3, with 13 bases in between. Germline CDR1 SGHAT, CDR2 FQNNGV. The CDR3 spans 14 residues. The CDR3 region has the DNA TGTGCCAGCAGGGGCATGGACTATACAGATACGCAGTATTTT. Translation: CASRGMDYTDTQYF.

The chain combines TRBV27 with TRBJ1-2, with D perhaps matching TRBD1 (6 bases). The CDR3 has 13 residues. CDR1 and CDR2 from the germline V gene are MNHEY and SMNVEV (reference sequence). Trimming took off 4 bases at V and 8 bases at J, with 14 bases between the two ends. The DNA of the CDR3 is TGTGCCAGCAGTTCCCCCGGGGGGCGAGGCTACACCTTC. As protein: CASSSPGGRGYTF.

V and J are TRBV10-3 and TRBJ1-1, with D perhaps matching TRBD1 (5 bases). CDR3 length: 12 amino acids. Trimming took off 7 bases at V and 1 base at J, with 7 bases between the two ends. The germline CDR1 and CDR2 sequences are ENHRY and SYGVKD. The chain's CDR3 is CAINGQNTEAFF. The CDR3 nucleotides read TGTGCCATCAACGGACAGAACACTGAAGCTTTCTTT.

The chain carries TRBV27 and TRBJ1-2; weak D call: TRBD1 (6 bases). The ends were cut back, 5 bases at V and 7 bases at J, with 14 bases in the middle. This CDR3 has 13 residues. Germline assignment: CDR1 MNHEY and CDR2 SMNVEV (reference sequence). The CDR3 here is CASSPDHRAGYTF. For the CDR3, the DNA is TGTGCCAGCAGTCCCGACCACAGGGCTGGCTACACCTTC.